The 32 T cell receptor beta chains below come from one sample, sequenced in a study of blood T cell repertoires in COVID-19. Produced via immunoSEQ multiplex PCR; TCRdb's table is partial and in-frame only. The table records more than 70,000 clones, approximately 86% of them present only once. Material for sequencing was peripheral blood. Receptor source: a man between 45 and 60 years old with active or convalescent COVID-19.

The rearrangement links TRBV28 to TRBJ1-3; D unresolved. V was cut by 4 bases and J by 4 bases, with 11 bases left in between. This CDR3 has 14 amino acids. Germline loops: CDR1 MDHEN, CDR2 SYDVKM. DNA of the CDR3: TGTGCCAGCAGTTACCCGGGAGTCGGAAACACCATATATTTT. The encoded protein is CASSYPGVGNTIYF.

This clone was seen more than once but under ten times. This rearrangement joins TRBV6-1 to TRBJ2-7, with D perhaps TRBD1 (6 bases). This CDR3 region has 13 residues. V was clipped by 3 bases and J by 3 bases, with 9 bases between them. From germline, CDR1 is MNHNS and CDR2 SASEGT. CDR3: CASSEYRDYEQYV. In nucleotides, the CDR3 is TGTGCCAGCAGTGAGTACAGGGACTACGAGCAGTACGTC.

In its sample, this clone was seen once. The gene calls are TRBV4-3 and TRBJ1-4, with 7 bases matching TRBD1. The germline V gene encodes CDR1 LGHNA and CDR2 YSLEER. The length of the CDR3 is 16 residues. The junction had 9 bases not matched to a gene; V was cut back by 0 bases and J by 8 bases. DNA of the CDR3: TGCGCCAGCAGCCAAGATCGCGGAGAAGGGGGCGAAAAACTGTTTTTT. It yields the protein CASSQDRGEGGEKLFF.

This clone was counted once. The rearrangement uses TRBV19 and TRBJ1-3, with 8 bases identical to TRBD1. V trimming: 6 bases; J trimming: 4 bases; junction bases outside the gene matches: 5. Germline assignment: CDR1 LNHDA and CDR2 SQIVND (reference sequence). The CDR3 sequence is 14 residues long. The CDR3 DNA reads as TGTGCCAGTAGACCAGGGGGCGTCGGAAACACCATATATTTT. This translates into CASRPGGVGNTIYF.

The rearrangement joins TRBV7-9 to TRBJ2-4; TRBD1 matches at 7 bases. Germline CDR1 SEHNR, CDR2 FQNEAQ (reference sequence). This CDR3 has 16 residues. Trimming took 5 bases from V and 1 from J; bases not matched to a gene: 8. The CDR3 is CASSPDRVAAKNIQYF. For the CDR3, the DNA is TGTGCCAGCAGCCCAGACAGGGTGGCGGCCAAAAACATTCAGTACTTC.

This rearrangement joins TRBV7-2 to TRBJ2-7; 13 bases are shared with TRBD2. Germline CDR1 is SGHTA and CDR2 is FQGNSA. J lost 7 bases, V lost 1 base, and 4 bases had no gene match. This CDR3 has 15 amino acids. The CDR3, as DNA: TGTGCCAGCAGCTTAGTAGGACTAGCGGGGGAGGAGCAGTACTTC. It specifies CASSLVGLAGEEQYF. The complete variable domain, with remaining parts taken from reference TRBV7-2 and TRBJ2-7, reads GAGVSQSPSNKVTEKGKDVELRCDPISGHTALYWYRQSLGQGLEFLIYFQGNSAPDKSGLPSDRFSAERTGGSVSTLTIQRTQQEDSAVYLCASSLVGLAGEEQYFGPGTRLTVT.

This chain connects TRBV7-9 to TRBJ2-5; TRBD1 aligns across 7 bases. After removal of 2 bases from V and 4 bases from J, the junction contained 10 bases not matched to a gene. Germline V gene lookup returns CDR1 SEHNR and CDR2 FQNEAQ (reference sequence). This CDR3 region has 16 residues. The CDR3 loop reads CASSLPPGGLRETQYF. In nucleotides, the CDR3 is TGTGCCAGCAGCTTACCCCCAGGGGGTCTCCGAGAGACCCAGTACTTC.

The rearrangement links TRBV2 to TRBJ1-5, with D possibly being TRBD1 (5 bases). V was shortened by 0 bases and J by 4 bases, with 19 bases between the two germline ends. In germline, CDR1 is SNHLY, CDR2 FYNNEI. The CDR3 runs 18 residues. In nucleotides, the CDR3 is TGTGCCAGCAGTGAAGCGAGTTATAGGACAAGGCCAAATCAGCCCCAGCATTTT. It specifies CASSEASYRTRPNQPQHF.

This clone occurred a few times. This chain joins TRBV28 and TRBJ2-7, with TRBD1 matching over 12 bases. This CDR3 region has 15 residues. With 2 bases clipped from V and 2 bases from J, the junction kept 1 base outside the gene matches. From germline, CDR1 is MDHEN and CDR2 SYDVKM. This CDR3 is CASSLGTGGTYEQYF. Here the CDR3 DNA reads TGTGCCAGCAGTTTAGGGACAGGGGGCACCTACGAGCAGTACTTC.

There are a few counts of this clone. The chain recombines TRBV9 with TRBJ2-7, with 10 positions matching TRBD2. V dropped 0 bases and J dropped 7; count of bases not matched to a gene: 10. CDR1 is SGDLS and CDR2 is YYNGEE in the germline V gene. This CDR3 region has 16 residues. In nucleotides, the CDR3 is TGTGCCAGCAGCGTAGAGAAGCGGGGGGGCCTATGGGAGCAGTACTTC. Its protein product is CASSVEKRGGLWEQYF.

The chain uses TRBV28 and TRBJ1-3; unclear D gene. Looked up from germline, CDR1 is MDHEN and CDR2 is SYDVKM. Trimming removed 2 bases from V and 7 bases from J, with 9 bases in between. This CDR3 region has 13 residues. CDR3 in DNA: TGTGCCAGCAGTTTAGACAATCGGAACACCATATATTTT. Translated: CASSLDNRNTIYF.

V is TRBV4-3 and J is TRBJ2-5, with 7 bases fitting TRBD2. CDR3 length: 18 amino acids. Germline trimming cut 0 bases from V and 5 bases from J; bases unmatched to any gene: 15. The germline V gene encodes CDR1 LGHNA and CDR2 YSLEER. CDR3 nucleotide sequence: TGCGCCAGCAGCCAAGATTTTTTTGTGGGGGTGGGAGGGGAGACCCAGTACTTC. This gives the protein CASSQDFFVGVGGETQYF.

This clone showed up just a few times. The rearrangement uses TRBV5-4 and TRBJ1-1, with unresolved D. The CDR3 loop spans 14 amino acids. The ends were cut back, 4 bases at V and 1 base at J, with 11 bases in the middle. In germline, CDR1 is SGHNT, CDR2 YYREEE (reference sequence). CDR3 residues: CASSPSTTNTEAFF. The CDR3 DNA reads TGTGCCAGCAGCCCCTCTACTACGAACACTGAAGCTTTCTTT.

CDR3 bases: TGTGCCACACAGGGGCGCCTGGCAGATACGCAGTATTTT. Amino acid sequence: CATQGRLADTQYF. The chain uses TRBV2 and TRBJ2-3, with 7 nucleotides matching TRBD1. The CDR3 totals 13 residues. Germline V gene sequence: CDR1 SNHLY, CDR2 FYNNEI. V was pared by 10 bases and J by 4 bases, with 8 bases of the junction left unmatched.

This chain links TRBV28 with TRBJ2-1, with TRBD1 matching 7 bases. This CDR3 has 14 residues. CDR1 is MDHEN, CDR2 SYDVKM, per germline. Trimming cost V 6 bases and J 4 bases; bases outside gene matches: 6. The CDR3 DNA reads TGTGCCAGCAGATACGGGACAGTTTACAATGAGCAGTTCTTC. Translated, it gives CASRYGTVYNEQFF.

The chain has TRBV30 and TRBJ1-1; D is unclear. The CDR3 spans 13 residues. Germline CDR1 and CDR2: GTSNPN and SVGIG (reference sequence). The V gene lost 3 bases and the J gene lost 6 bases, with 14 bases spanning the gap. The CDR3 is CAWRWGGSSEAFF. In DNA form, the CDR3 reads TGTGCCTGGAGATGGGGAGGCAGTTCTGAAGCTTTCTTT.

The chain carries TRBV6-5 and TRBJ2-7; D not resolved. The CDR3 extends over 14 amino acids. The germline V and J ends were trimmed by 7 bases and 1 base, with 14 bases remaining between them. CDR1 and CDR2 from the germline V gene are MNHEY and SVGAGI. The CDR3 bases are TGTGCCAGCACCCCGGGTATCCCTTCCTACGAGCAGTACGTC. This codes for CASTPGIPSYEQYV.

Written as DNA, the CDR3 is TGTGCCAGCAGCCAGCCAGGGATTAATGAGCAGTTCTTC. Its protein product is CASSQPGINEQFF. This chain joins TRBV3-1 (or the pseudogene TRBV3-2) and TRBJ2-1, with a tentative D call TRBD1 (5 bases). The CDR3 spans 13 residues. Trimming took off 3 bases at V and 7 bases at J, with 10 bases between the two ends. Germline V lookup: CDR1 LGHDT, CDR2 YNNKEL (reference sequence).

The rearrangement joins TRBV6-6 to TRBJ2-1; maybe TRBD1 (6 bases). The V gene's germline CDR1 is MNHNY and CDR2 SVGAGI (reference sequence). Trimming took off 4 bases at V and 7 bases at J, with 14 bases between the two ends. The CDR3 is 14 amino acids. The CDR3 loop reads CASSSTGKGNEQFF. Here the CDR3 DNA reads TGTGCCAGCAGTTCGACAGGAAAGGGAAATGAGCAGTTCTTC.

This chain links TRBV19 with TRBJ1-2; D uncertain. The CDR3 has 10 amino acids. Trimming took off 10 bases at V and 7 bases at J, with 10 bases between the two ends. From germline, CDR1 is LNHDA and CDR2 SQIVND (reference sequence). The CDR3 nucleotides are TGTGCCACCAGAGCGGCTGGCTACACCTTC. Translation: CATRAAGYTF.

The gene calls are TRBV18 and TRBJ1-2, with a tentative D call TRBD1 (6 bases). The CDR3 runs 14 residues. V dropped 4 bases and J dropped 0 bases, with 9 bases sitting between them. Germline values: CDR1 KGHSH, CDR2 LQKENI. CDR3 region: CASSLGAANYGYTF. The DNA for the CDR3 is TGTGCCAGCTCACTGGGGGCGGCTAACTATGGCTACACCTTC.

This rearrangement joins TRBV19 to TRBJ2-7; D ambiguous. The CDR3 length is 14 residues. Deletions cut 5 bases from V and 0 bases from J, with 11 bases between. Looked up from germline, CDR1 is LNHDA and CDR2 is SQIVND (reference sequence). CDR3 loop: CASSSSRVSYEQYF. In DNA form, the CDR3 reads TGTGCCAGTAGTTCATCCCGGGTCTCCTACGAGCAGTACTTC. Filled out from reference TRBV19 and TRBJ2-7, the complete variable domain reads DGGITQSPKYLFRKEGQNVTLSCEQNLNHDAMYWYRQDPGQGLRLIYYSQIVNDFQKGDIAEGYSVSREKKESFPLTVTSAQKNPTAFYLCASSSSRVSYEQYFGPGTRLTVT.

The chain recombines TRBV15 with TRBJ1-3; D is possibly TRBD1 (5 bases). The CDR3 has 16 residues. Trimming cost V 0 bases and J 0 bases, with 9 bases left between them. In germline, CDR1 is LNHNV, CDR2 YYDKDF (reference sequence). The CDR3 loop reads CATSRDWQGSGNTIYF. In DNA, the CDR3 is TGTGCCACCAGCAGAGATTGGCAGGGCTCTGGAAACACCATATATTTT. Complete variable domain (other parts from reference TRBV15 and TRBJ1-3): DAMVIQNPRYQVTQFGKPVTLSCSQTLNHNVMYWYQQKSSQAPKLLFHYYDKDFNNEADTPDNFQSRRPNTSFCFLDIRSPGLGDTAMYLCATSRDWQGSGNTIYFGEGSWLTVV.

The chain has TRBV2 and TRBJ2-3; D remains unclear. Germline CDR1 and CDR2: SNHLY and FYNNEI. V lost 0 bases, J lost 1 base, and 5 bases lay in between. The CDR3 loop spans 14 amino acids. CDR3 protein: CASSEATGTDTQYF. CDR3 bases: TGTGCCAGCAGTGAAGCGACTGGCACAGATACGCAGTATTTT.

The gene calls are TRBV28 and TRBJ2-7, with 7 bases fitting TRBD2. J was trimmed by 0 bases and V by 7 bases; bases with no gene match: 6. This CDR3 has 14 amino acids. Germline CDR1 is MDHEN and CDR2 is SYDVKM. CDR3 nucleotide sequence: TGTGCCAGCAAAAACGGGGGGAGCTCCTACGAGCAGTACTTC. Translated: CASKNGGSSYEQYF.

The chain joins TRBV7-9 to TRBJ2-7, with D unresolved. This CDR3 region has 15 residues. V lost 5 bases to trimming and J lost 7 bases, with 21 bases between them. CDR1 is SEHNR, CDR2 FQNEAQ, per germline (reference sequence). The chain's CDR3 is CASSQKSVSRLEQYF. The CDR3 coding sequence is TGTGCCAGCAGCCAAAAGTCCGTGTCCCGACTGGAGCAGTACTTC.

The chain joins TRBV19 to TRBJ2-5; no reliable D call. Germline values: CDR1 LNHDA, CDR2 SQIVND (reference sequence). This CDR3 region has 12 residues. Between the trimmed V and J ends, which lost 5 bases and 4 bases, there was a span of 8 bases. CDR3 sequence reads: CASSPTGETQYF. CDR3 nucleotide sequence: TGTGCCAGTAGTCCCACGGGAGAGACCCAGTACTTC.

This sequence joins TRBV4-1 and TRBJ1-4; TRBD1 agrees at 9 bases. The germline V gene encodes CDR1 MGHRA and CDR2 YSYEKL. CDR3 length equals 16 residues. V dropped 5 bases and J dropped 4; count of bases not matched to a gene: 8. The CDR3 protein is CASSNPRQGVNEKLFF. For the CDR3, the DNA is TGCGCCAGCAGCAACCCAAGACAGGGGGTTAATGAAAAACTGTTTTTT.

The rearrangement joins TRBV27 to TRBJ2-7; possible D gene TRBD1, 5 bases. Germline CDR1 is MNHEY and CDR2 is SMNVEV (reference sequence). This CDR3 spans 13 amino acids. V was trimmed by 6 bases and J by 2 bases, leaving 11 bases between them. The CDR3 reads CASRGQSTYEQYF. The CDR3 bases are TGTGCCAGCAGGGGGCAGTCCACCTACGAGCAGTACTTC.

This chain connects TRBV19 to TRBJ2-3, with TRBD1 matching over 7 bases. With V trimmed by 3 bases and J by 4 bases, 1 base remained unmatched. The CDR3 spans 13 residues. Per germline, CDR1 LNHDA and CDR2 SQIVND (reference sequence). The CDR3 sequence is CASSIQGADTQYF. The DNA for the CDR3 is TGTGCCAGTAGTATCCAGGGGGCAGATACGCAGTATTTT.

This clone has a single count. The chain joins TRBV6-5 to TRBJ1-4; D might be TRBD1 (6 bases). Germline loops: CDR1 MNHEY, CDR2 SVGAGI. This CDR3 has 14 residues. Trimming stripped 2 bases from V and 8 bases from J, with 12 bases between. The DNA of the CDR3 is TGTGCCAGCAGTTACGGGGGCATACCGGAAAAACTGTTTTTT. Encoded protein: CASSYGGIPEKLFF.

The CDR3 protein is CASSLGQGSTEAFF. CDR3 coding DNA: TGTGCCAGCAGCTTAGGACAGGGGAGCACTGAAGCTTTCTTT. The chain carries TRBV11-2 and TRBJ1-1; TRBD1 agrees at 8 bases. Germline V CDR1 and CDR2: SGHAT, FQNNGV. The CDR3 contains 14 residues. V lost 1 base, J lost 4 bases, and 2 bases stayed unmatched.